Shown below are 3 T cell receptor beta chains from a single sample sequenced in a study of T cell responses to AZD1222 COVID-19 vaccine. Clones were read by immunoSEQ multiplex PCR, and TCRdb kept only the in-frame ones, dropping some. The data hold 120,000 or so clones, with about nine tenths observed a single time. Sample: peripheral blood, taken on day 0 of AZD1222 vaccination. The receptors come from an adult in good health.

The chain carries TRBV6-5 and TRBJ2-1; D might be TRBD1 or TRBD2, each matching 5 bases. The CDR3 is made up of 16 amino acids. Germline V lookup: CDR1 MNHEY, CDR2 SVGAGI. V was cut by 0 bases and J by 9 bases, with 18 bases left in between. The CDR3, as DNA: TGTGCCAGCAGTTACTCGATCGGAACTGTGAGGGGTGAGCAGTTCTTC. It codes for CASSYSIGTVRGEQFF.

The genes are TRBV12-1 and TRBJ1-3. TRBV12-1 is a documented pseudogene. This CDR3 has 17 amino acids. This chain's CDR3 is CASSPTIGASFRNTIYF. The DNA of the CDR3 is TGTGCCAGCAGTCCAACCATCGGTGCGTCGTTCAGAAACACCATATATTTT.

The V and J genes are TRBV27 and TRBJ1-2; no clear D. Germline V gives CDR1 MNHEY, CDR2 SMNVEV (reference sequence). Trimming took 5 bases from V and 3 from J, leaving 16 bases between them. The CDR3 loop spans 15 amino acids. The CDR3 spells CASSRSTRSHYGYTF. CDR3 sequence (DNA): TGTGCCAGCAGTCGTTCAACCCGGAGCCACTATGGCTACACCTTC.